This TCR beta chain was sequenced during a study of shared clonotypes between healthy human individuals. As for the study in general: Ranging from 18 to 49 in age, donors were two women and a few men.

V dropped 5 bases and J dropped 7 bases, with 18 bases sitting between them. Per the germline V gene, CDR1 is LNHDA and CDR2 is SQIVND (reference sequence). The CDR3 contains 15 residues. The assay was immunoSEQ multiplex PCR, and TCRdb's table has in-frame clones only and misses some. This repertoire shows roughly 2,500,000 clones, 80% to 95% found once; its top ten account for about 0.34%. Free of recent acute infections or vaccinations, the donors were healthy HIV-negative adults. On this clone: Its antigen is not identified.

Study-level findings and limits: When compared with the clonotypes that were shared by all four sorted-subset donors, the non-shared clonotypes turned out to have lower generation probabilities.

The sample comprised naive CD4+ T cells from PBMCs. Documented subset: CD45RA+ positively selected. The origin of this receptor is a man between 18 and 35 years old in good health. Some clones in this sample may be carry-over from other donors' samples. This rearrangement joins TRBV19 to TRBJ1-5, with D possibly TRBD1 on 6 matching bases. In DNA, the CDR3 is TGTGCCAGTAGTTCTAGCCCAGGGGTAGGCCAGCCCCAGCATTTT. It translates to CASSSSPGVGQPQHF.